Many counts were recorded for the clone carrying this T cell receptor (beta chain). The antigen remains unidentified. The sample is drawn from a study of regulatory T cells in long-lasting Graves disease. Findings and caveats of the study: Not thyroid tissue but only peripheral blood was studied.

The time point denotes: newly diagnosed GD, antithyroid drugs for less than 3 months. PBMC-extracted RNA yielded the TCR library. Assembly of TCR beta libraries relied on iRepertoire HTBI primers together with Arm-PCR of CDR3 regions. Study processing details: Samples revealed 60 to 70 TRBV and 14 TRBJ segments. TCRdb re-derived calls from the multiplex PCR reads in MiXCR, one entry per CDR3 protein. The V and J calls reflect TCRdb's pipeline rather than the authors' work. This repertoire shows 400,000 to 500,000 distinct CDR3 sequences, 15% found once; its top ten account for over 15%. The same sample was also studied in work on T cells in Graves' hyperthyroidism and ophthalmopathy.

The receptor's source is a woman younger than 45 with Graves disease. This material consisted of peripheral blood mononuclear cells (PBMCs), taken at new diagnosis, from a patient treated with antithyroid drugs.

The CDR3 here is CASSTSIAGVEANVLTF. CDR3 bases: TGTGCCAGCAGCACAAGCATAGCGGGGGTCGAGGCCAACGTCCTGACTTTC. J is TRBJ2-6 and V is TRBV11-2, with TRBD2 matching over 9 bases. The CDR3 is made up of 17 amino acids. The V and J ends lost 5 bases and 6 bases, in that order; junction bases with no gene match: 11. Germline values: CDR1 SGHAT, CDR2 FQNNGV. Variable domain in full (rest from reference TRBV11-2 and TRBJ2-6): EAGVAQSPRYKIIEKRQSVAFWCNPISGHATLYWYQQILGQGPKLLIQFQNNGVVDDSQLPKDRFSAERLKGVDSTLKIQPAKLEDSAVYLCASSTSIAGVEANVLTFGAGSRLTVL.